A selection of T cell receptor beta chains follows, all from one sample in a study of regulatory T cells in long-lasting Graves disease. A single record per CDR3 protein comes from TCRdb applying MiXCR to the multiplex PCR reads. The table records hundreds of thousands of distinct CDR3 sequences, about 32% of them present only once. Material: peripheral blood mononuclear cells (PBMCs), obtained when the disease was refractory, from a patient treated with antithyroid drugs. These receptors were collected from a female donor with Graves disease. CDR3s include the opening cysteine and the closing phenylalanine or tryptophan. Each record gives: clone size, J gene, D gene, V gene, CDR3 protein, CDR3 DNA. A D gene is named only where the DNA matches it firmly. The size of a clone is reported for some rows only, either as once, few or many, or as a class for expanded clones.

few TRBJ1-5 . TRBV28 CASSQDTTTEPQHF TGTGCCAGCAGCCAGGACACAACGACGGAGCCCCAGCATTTT
few TRBJ2-2 . TRBV27 CASSSTSGDAGELFF TGTGCCAGCAGTTCAACGTCTGGGGACGCCGGGGAGCTGTTTTTT
few TRBJ2-2 . TRBV7-9 CASSLARTDVTGELFF TGTGCCAGCAGCTTAGCACGGACAGACGTCACCGGGGAGCTGTTTTTT
. TRBJ2-5 TRBD2 TRBV30 CAGARLAGSGETQYF TGTGCCGGGGCCCGACTAGCGGGGTCCGGGGAGACCCAGTACTTC
few TRBJ1-1 . TRBV19 CASSMGSLISEAFF TGTGCCAGTAGTATGGGATCCTTGATTTCTGAAGCTTTCTTT
. TRBJ1-3 TRBD1 TRBV10-3 CAISSPTGIGNTIYF TGTGCCATCAGTAGCCCGACAGGGATCGGAAACACCATATATTTT
few TRBJ1-5 . TRBV6-5 CASSYSWGPGQPQHF TGTGCCAGCAGTTACTCGTGGGGTCCGGGTCAGCCCCAGCATTTT
. TRBJ1-3 TRBD1 TRBV28 CASSLTTNRGRDGNTIYF TGTGCCAGCAGTTTGACGACTAACAGGGGGCGAGATGGAAACACCATATATTTT
many TRBJ1-2 TRBD1 TRBV6-2/TRBV6-3 CASSSGTGTYGYTF TGTGCCAGCAGCTCCGGGACAGGGACCTATGGCTACACCTTC
. TRBJ1-5 TRBD1 TRBV9 CASPSPPQGGNQPQHF TGTGCCAGCCCTAGTCCCCCACAGGGGGGCAATCAGCCCCAGCATTTT
. TRBJ1-4 . TRBV14 CASSQDRVGNSEKLFF TGTGCCAGCAGCCAAGATCGAGTGGGGAATAGCGAAAAACTGTTTTTT
many TRBJ1-2 . TRBV12-3/TRBV12-4 CASSFVANYGYTF TGTGCCAGCAGTTTCGTCGCTAACTATGGCTACACCTTC